Following are 5 T cell receptor beta chains from one sample sequenced in a study of blood T cell repertoires in COVID-19. The protocol was immunoSEQ multiplex PCR, while the TCRdb copy is restricted to in-frame clones and leaves out a portion. The data show some 91,000 clones, about three quarters seen once. Material for sequencing was peripheral blood. These receptors came from a man between 65 and 85 years old with acute or convalescent COVID-19.

The chain recombines TRBV5-1 with TRBJ2-3; 14 bases are shared with TRBD2. This CDR3 is built from 17 residues. The junction had 10 bases not matched to a gene; V was cut back by 5 bases and J by 5 bases. Per the germline V gene, CDR1 is SGHRS and CDR2 is YFSETQ. As DNA, the CDR3 is TGCGCCAGCAGTGGGAGACTAGCGGGAGGGCCATTAGATACGCAGTATTTT. This sequence encodes CASSGRLAGGPLDTQYF.

The chain couples TRBV11-3 to TRBJ2-3; D may be TRBD2 (5 bases). This CDR3 has 14 amino acids. Germline CDR1 reads SGHNT; CDR2 reads YENEEA. V was shortened by 5 bases and J by 0 bases, with 9 bases between the two germline ends. CDR3 in DNA: TGTGCCAGCAGCCCCGGACTTAGCACAGATACGCAGTATTTT. It codes for CASSPGLSTDTQYF.

The rearrangement links TRBV6-5 to TRBJ2-1; no clear D gene. Germline CDR1 MNHEY, CDR2 SVGAGI. The V end was cut by 0 bases, the J end by 5 bases, with 11 bases between. The CDR3 loop spans 15 amino acids. The CDR3 DNA sequence: TGTGCCAGCAGTTACTCTTCATCTAGTAACAATGAGCAGTTCTTC. It encodes CASSYSSSSNNEQFF.

This chain joins TRBV4-1 and TRBJ2-7, with D maybe TRBD2 (5 bases). V was trimmed by 0 bases and J by 3 bases, leaving 6 bases between them. Germline CDR1 MGHRA, CDR2 YSYEKL. The CDR3 runs 13 residues. The CDR3: CASSQDRDYEQYF. CDR3 coding DNA: TGCGCCAGCAGCCAAGATCGGGACTACGAGCAGTACTTC.

The chain combines TRBV11-3 with TRBJ2-1; D possibly corresponds to TRBD2 (7 bases). CDR1 and CDR2 from the germline V gene are SGHNT and YENEEA. This CDR3 has 15 residues. Deletions cut 0 bases from V and 7 bases from J, with 13 bases between. The CDR3 DNA is TGTGCCAGCAGCTTAGACAGGGGAGGGATAAATGAGCAGTTCTTC. It encodes CASSLDRGGINEQFF.